This TCR beta chain originates from a study of T cell repertoires in cytomegalovirus infection. MiXCR, run by TCRdb on the reads, gives a single entry per CDR3 protein. There are around 740,000 distinct CDR3 sequences in the sample; 35% to 45% occur only once, and 2.5% to 3.5% lies in the top ten. The sequence was collected from a human donor in good health (CMV status not recorded). Some clones in this sample may be carry-over from other donors' samples. The material sequenced was PBMCs.

CDR3 loop: CASREGGGYRYNYEQYF. The CDR3 DNA reads as TGTGCCAGCAGGGAAGGGGGGGGATACCGATACAACTACGAGCAGTACTTC. The gene calls are TRBV6-6 and TRBJ2-7; possibly TRBD2 for D (7 bases). The V end lost 6 bases, the J end lost 3 bases, and 24 bases lay between the germline ends. CDR1 MNHNY and CDR2 SVGAGI come from the germline V gene (reference sequence). The CDR3 contains 17 residues.